This T cell receptor beta chain is from a study of regulatory T cells in long-lasting Graves disease. Study information: Under 3 months of antithyroid drugs had been taken by newly diagnosed Graves' patients. Study observations and caveats: New patients shared fewer public clonotypes (around 980) than persistent patients did (approximately 2,700).

This CDR3 spans 16 amino acids. Deletions cut 0 bases from V and 2 bases from J, with 13 bases between. In germline, CDR1 is MNHEY, CDR2 SVGAGI. Time point denoted: newly diagnosed GD, antithyroid drugs for less than 3 months. The authors made the TCR library using RNA they extracted from PBMCs. This clonotype was counted many times. Its specificity is unknown. Relying on iRepertoire HTBI primers and Arm-PCR of CDR3 regions, the team built TCR beta libraries. Each CDR3 protein is one row after TCRdb ran MiXCR on the multiplex PCR reads. The profile covers roughly 420,000 distinct CDR3 sequences, with 14% appearing a single time and approximately 19% taken by the ten largest. This sample was also put to use in a study of T cells in Graves' hyperthyroidism and ophthalmopathy.

The sequencing here drew on peripheral blood mononuclear cells (PBMCs), taken at new diagnosis, from a patient treated with antithyroid drugs. The V and J genes are TRBV6-5 and TRBJ1-1, with D uncertain. The clonotype was recovered from a woman in her forties or fifties with Graves disease. For the CDR3, the DNA is TGTGCCAGCAGTTACTCGCAAGATGCAGACAACACTGAAGCTTTCTTT. Its translation is CASSYSQDADNTEAFF.